This section outlines one T cell receptor beta chain sequence together with its context. The data derive from a study of blood T cell repertoires in COVID-19. Study as a whole: Acute and convalescent COVID-19 specimens originated in the United States, Italy and Spain.

This CDR3 region has 18 residues. Germline V gene lookup returns CDR1 LNHDA and CDR2 SQIVND (reference sequence). V was shortened by 3 bases and J by 2 bases, with 21 bases between the two germline ends. Per the study methods: Reference gene primer amplification gave estimated nucleated cell counts. Libraries were prepared by immunoSEQ multiplex PCR; TCRdb keeps only in-frame clonotypes and omits some of them. The V and J calls and clone size come from that table; D and trimming were worked out from the DNA. Counted here are over 300,000 clones, about 90% occurring once; the ten biggest clones make up 1% to 1.5%.

The chain has TRBV19 and TRBJ2-3, with D possibly TRBD2 on 7 matching bases. The sequenced sample consisted of peripheral blood. The receptor's source is a man aged 40-49 years with acute or convalescent COVID-19. This chain's CDR3 is CASSMGSLGGGATDTQYF. DNA of the CDR3: TGTGCCAGTAGTATGGGCTCCCTTGGAGGGGGGGCCACAGATACGCAGTATTTT.